This T cell receptor (beta chain) derives from a study of blood T cell repertoires in COVID-19. Study background: COVID-19 samples, acute and convalescent, were from the United States, Italy and Spain. PBMCs, B-cell-depleted T cells, or T cells were the source of the cDNA or gDNA that made up the material.

The CDR3 extends over 14 amino acids. Germline V gene lookup returns CDR1 MNHEY and CDR2 SVGAGI. V gave up 1 base and J gave up 3 bases; unmatched junction bases: 2. In the source study's methods: Estimated nucleated cell counts came from reference gene primer amplification. Only in-frame clones appear in the TCRdb table, and some are missing; sequencing was by immunoSEQ multiplex PCR. V, J and clone size reflect that table, while D and trimming were determined from the DNA. The repertoire holds 68,000 or so clones, 82% seen once, with over 40% in the top ten. The chain recombines TRBV6-5 with TRBJ2-7, with 8 bases aligning to TRBD1. The receptor comes from a human donor in a cohort sampled during active COVID-19. The source material was peripheral blood. The CDR3 DNA is TGTGCCAGCAGTTACTTTGACAGGGGCTACGAGCAGTACTTC. This codes for CASSYFDRGYEQYF.